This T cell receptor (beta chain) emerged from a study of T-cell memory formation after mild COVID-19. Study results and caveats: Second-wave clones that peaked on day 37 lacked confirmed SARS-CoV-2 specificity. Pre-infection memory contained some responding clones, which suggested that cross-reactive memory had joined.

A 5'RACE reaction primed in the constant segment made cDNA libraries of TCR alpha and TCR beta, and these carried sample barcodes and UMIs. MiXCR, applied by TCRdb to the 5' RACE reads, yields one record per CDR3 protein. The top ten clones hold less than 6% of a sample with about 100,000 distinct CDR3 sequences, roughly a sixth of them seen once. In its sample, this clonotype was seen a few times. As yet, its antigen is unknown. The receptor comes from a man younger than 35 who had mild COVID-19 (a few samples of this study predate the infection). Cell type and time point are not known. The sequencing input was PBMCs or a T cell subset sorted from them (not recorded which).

The CDR3 DNA follows: TGTGCCAGCAGTTTATGGGAGGAGCAGTACTTC. Protein: CASSLWEEQYF. The chain couples TRBV28 to TRBJ2-7; no reliable D call. CDR3 length: 11 residues. V shed 0 bases and J shed 7 bases, with 4 bases lying between them. Germline V gene lookup returns CDR1 MDHEN and CDR2 SYDVKM.